Shown below are 9 T cell receptor beta chains from a single sample sequenced in a study of T-cell reconstitution after alpha-beta-depleted transplantation in children. Researchers prepared the TCRbeta library using unique molecular identifiers, the study reports. TCRdb independently ran MiXCR on the PCR reads; one entry per CDR3 protein. The repertoire has 700,000 to 950,000 distinct CDR3 sequences, roughly 15% of them found once; the top ten carry approximately 5%. The sample was PBMCs, mostly from graft donor cells, taken 360 days after TCRalphabeta/CD19-depleted stem cell transplant. All receptors derive from a male patient aged 10 to 17 who had a stem cell transplant for acute lymphoblastic leukemia, so the T cells may come from the graft donor.

The chain has TRBV7-2 and TRBJ2-3; D is undetermined. V gave up 3 bases and J gave up 5 bases, with 18 bases separating them. Germline V gene sequence: CDR1 SGHTA, CDR2 FQGNSA. This CDR3 is 16 amino acids long. The CDR3 reads CASSFGGVTWIDTQYF. CDR3 nucleotide sequence: TGTGCCAGCAGCTTCGGTGGTGTGACGTGGATAGATACGCAGTATTTT. Supplemented by reference TRBV7-2 and TRBJ2-3, the full variable domain reads GAGVSQSPSNKVTEKGKDVELRCDPISGHTALYWYRQSLGQGLEFLIYFQGNSAPDKSGLPSDRFSAERTGGSVSTLTIQRTQQEDSAVYLCASSFGGVTWIDTQYFGPGTRLTVL.

This clonotype was observed a handful of times. The chain links TRBV11-2 to TRBJ2-1; D perhaps matches TRBD2 (5 bases). Germline V gene sequence: CDR1 SGHAT, CDR2 FQNNGV. Between the trimmed V and J ends, which lost 3 bases and 6 bases, there was a span of 18 bases. This CDR3 is 16 amino acids long. The CDR3 loop reads CASSLKLSAMVNEQFF. In nucleotides, the CDR3 is TGTGCCAGCAGCTTGAAACTTAGCGCCATGGTCAATGAGCAGTTCTTC.

V and J are TRBV4-1 and TRBJ2-1; D uncertain. The ends were cut back, 4 bases at V and 5 bases at J, with 18 bases in the middle. This CDR3 has 16 amino acids. Germline V gene sequence: CDR1 MGHRA, CDR2 YSYEKL. CDR3 bases: TGCGCCAGCAGCCCCTCAACCTCCGGGTCTAACAATGAGCAGTTCTTC. It encodes CASSPSTSGSNNEQFF.

CDR3 amino acids: CSASLLGQGAREQYF. In nucleotides, the CDR3 is TGCAGTGCTAGTCTCCTGGGACAGGGGGCGAGGGAGCAGTACTTC. The V call is TRBV20-1, the J call TRBJ2-7, with 12 bases identical to TRBD1. With V trimmed by 3 bases and J by 7 bases, 10 bases remained unmatched. This CDR3 is 15 amino acids long. Germline assignment: CDR1 DFQATT and CDR2 SNEGSKA (reference sequence).

Many counts were recorded for this clonotype. The chain is built from TRBV2 and TRBJ2-2; 7 bases align to TRBD2. Looked up from germline, CDR1 is SNHLY and CDR2 is FYNNEI. The CDR3 runs to 12 residues. The ends lost 5 bases at V and 6 bases at J; junction bases unmatched: 0. This chain's CDR3 is CASSREAGELFF. The CDR3 coding sequence is TGTGCCAGCAGTCGGGAGGCCGGGGAGCTGTTTTTT.

This rearrangement joins TRBV12-3 or TRBV12-4 to TRBJ2-7, with 10 bases aligning to TRBD2. The J segment lost 6 bases and the V segment lost 8 bases, leaving 10 bases of the junction unmatched. There are 14 residues in the CDR3. The CDR3 sequence is CASGSGRAKAEQYF. In DNA form, the CDR3 reads TGTGCCAGCGGGAGCGGGAGGGCCAAAGCCGAGCAGTACTTC.

The rearrangement uses TRBV12-3 or TRBV12-4 and TRBJ2-2, with D maybe TRBD2 (5 bases). This CDR3 spans 15 amino acids. Trimming left V 6 bases short and J 2 bases short, with 13 bases between. As DNA, the CDR3 is TGTGCCAGCAGCATCGGGGATTCCAACACCGGGGAGCTGTTTTTT. Its translation: CASSIGDSNTGELFF.

The chain combines TRBV7-9 with TRBJ2-5; D may correspond to TRBD1 or TRBD2 (7 bases each). CDR3 length: 12 residues. V lost 11 bases to trimming and J lost 5 bases, with 15 bases between them. The germline V gene encodes CDR1 SEHNR and CDR2 FQNEAQ (reference sequence). As DNA, the CDR3 is TGTGCCCGATACAGGGGAGGGGAGACCCAGTACTTC. Amino acid sequence: CARYRGGETQYF. Full variable domain (outside the CDR3, taken from reference TRBV7-9 and TRBJ2-5): DTGVSQNPRHKITKRGQNVTFRCDPISEHNRLYWYRQTLGQGPEFLTYFQNEAQLEKSRLLSDRFSAERPKGSFSTLEIQRTEQGDSAMYLCARYRGGETQYFGPGTRLLVL.

In this sample, this clonotype turned up many times. The chain uses TRBV5-1 and TRBJ2-1; D might be TRBD2 (6 bases). Germline values: CDR1 SGHRS, CDR2 YFSETQ. The V end was cut by 4 bases, the J end by 1 base, with 12 bases between. The CDR3 has 15 amino acids. The CDR3 region has the DNA TGCGCCAGCAGCCCCCGACTAGTTTCCTACAATGAGCAGTTCTTC. Residues: CASSPRLVSYNEQFF.